A single sample is the source of the 12 T cell receptor beta chains below, sequenced in a study of STAT5B mutations in CD4+ large granular lymphocyte leukemia. The repertoire was sequenced with immunoSEQ multiplex PCR; TCRdb's copy has only in-frame clones and lacks some. The sample carries roughly 38,000 clones, around 72% recorded once. Sequencing input: CD4+ T cells from blood buffy coats. These receptors came from a human donor in good health.

The chain carries TRBV19 and TRBJ2-3; 7 bases agree with TRBD1. Looked up from germline, CDR1 is LNHDA and CDR2 is SQIVND (reference sequence). V was clipped by 7 bases and J by 3 bases; unmatched bases: 10. The CDR3 contains 15 residues. The DNA for the CDR3 is TGTGCCAGTAATAATCGAGGGGGCGGGACAGATACGCAGTATTTT. Translation gives CASNNRGGGTDTQYF. Full variable domain (missing parts from reference TRBV19 and TRBJ2-3): DGGITQSPKYLFRKEGQNVTLSCEQNLNHDAMYWYRQDPGQGLRLIYYSQIVNDFQKGDIAEGYSVSREKKESFPLTVTSAQKNPTAFYLCASNNRGGGTDTQYFGPGTRLTVL.

This chain links TRBV7-2 with TRBJ2-7; 9 bases map to TRBD2. V trimming: 0 bases; J trimming: 2 bases; junction bases outside the gene matches: 11. The CDR3 covers 18 residues. Germline lookup yields CDR1 SGHTA and CDR2 FQGNSA. CDR3 DNA: TGTGCCAGCAGCTTAGCCTTCCGAAAGCGGGAGGTGGCCTACGAGCAGTACTTC. Amino acid sequence: CASSLAFRKREVAYEQYF.

The rearrangement links TRBV20-1 to TRBJ2-7; unclear D gene. Germline V gene lookup returns CDR1 DFQATT and CDR2 SNEGSKA (reference sequence). The CDR3 is made up of 11 amino acids. With 6 bases removed from V and 0 bases from J, the gap between germline ends came to 6 bases. The CDR3 reads CSAGRSYEQYF. CDR3 in DNA: TGCAGTGCGGGCCGCTCCTACGAGCAGTACTTC.

V is TRBV7-2 and J is TRBJ1-2, with D unclear. CDR1 and CDR2 (germline): SGHTA, FQGNSA. Trimming removed 1 base at V and 3 bases at J, with 12 bases between. The CDR3 extends over 15 amino acids. The CDR3 region is CASSLDLANYYGYTF. In nucleotides, the CDR3 is TGTGCCAGCAGCTTAGATTTGGCAAACTACTATGGCTACACCTTC.

The gene calls are TRBV29-1 and TRBJ2-5; 8 nucleotides align to TRBD2. Germline trimming cut 5 bases from V and 5 bases from J; bases unmatched to any gene: 4. CDR1 is SQVTM and CDR2 is ANQGSEA in the germline V gene. The CDR3 is 12 residues long. The CDR3 nucleotides are TGCAGCGTTCGTACTAGCGGTGAGACCCAGTACTTC. Its translation: CSVRTSGETQYF.

This clone was seen more than once but under ten times. The V call is TRBV7-6, the J call TRBJ1-5; tentatively, D is TRBD1 (5 bases). This CDR3 is built from 13 residues. From germline, CDR1 is SGHVS and CDR2 FNYEAQ. Trimming took 1 base from V and 6 from J, leaving 7 bases between them. CDR3 loop: CASSLEGRQPQHF. The CDR3 DNA reads as TGTGCCAGCAGCTTAGAGGGACGTCAGCCCCAGCATTTT.

V is TRBV18 and J is TRBJ2-7; 15 bases are a match to TRBD2. Trimming removed 0 bases from V and 9 bases from J; junction bases left unmatched: 3. Germline assignment: CDR1 KGHSH and CDR2 LQKENI. The CDR3 has 15 residues. CDR3 amino acids: CASSPPGLAGGTQYF. CDR3 coding DNA: TGTGCCAGCTCACCACCGGGACTAGCGGGAGGAACGCAGTACTTC.

V gene TRBV6-1 combines with J gene TRBJ2-3; 7 bases match TRBD2. V lost 7 bases, J lost 2 bases, and 9 bases stayed unmatched. CDR1 is MNHNS and CDR2 is SASEGT in the germline V gene. The CDR3 consists of 15 residues. In nucleotides, the CDR3 is TGTGCCAGCAACCGGGGGGACCGGGACACAGATACGCAGTATTTT. Amino acid sequence: CASNRGDRDTDTQYF.

The chain employs TRBV6-1 and TRBJ2-5; D is unresolved. Trimming pared 3 bases from V and 7 bases from J, leaving 9 bases between. The germline CDR1 and CDR2 sequences are MNHNS and SASEGT. The CDR3 is 12 residues long. CDR3: CASSEAAGTQYF. DNA for the CDR3: TGTGCCAGCAGTGAGGCGGCTGGGACCCAGTACTTC.

Only a few counts were recorded for this clone. CDR3 coding DNA: TGCGCCAGCAGCTTGGCCGGGGGGAGCACTGAAGCTTTCTTT. Amino acids: CASSLAGGSTEAFF. This chain links TRBV5-1 with TRBJ1-1; tentative D call: TRBD1 (5 bases). CDR3 length: 14 amino acids. V gave up 0 bases and J gave up 4 bases, with 10 bases separating them. Per germline, CDR1 SGHRS and CDR2 YFSETQ.

This clone was seen a few times. The chain employs TRBV19 and TRBJ1-5; D gene uncertain. The length of the CDR3 is 16 residues. Per the germline V gene, CDR1 is LNHDA and CDR2 is SQIVND (reference sequence). V lost 3 bases and J lost 6, with 18 bases in between. In DNA form, the CDR3 reads TGTGCCAGTAGTATTACCCCGAGCCCCGGGTCTCAGCCCCAGCATTTT. Its translation: CASSITPSPGSQPQHF.

This chain connects TRBV7-6 to TRBJ2-3, with TRBD2 matching 14 bases. Trimming at V came to 5 bases and at J to 3 bases, leaving 4 bases not matched to a gene. CDR1 SGHVS and CDR2 FNYEAQ come from the germline V gene. This CDR3 is built from 16 residues. The DNA of the CDR3 is TGTGCCAGCAGCACCGGGACTAGCGGGAGAACAGATACGCAGTATTTT. Amino acids: CASSTGTSGRTDTQYF.